The clone carrying this T cell receptor (beta chain) was seen a handful of times. What it binds is unknown. MiXCR was run by TCRdb on the 5' RACE reads, yielding one entry per CDR3 protein. Among under 900,000 distinct CDR3 sequences listed, 9% to 15% were seen once. This record comes from a study of identical twins. Notes on the study in general: There was more out-of-frame TCR alpha sharing in monozygotic twins than models estimated.

These data were also reused for a study on yellow fever vaccine responses in identical twins.

Material: PBMCs. The TCR comes from a woman aged 18-35 years in good health.

CDR3 sequence (DNA): TGCAGTGCTAGAGATCCTCATGAGCAGTTCTTC. Translating gives CSARDPHEQFF. The V call is TRBV20-1, the J call TRBJ2-1; D gene uncertain. With 0 bases removed from V and 8 bases from J, the gap between germline ends came to 5 bases. This CDR3 contains 11 residues. Germline-derived CDR1 and CDR2 are DFQATT and SNEGSKA (reference sequence).